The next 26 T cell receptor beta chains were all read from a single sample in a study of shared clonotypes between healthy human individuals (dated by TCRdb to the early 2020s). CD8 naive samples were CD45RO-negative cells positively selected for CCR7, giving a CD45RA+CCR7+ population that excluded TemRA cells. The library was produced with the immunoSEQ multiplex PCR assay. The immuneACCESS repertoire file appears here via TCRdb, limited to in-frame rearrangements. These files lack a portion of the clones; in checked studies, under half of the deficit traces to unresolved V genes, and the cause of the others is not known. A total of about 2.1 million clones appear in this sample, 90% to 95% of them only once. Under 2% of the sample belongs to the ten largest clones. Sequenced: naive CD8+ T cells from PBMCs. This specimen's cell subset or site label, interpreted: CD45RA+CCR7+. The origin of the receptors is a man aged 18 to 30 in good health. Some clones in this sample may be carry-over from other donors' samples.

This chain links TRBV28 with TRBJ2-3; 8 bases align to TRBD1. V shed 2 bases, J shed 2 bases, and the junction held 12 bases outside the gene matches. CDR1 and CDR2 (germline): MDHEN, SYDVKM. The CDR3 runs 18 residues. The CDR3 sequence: CASSLVTGEVGLTDTQYF. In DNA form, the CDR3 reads TGTGCCAGCAGTTTAGTGACAGGGGAAGTGGGGCTCACAGATACGCAGTATTTT. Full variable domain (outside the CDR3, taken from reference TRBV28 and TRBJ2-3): DVKVTQSSRYLVKRTGEKVFLECVQDMDHENMFWYRQDPGLGLRLIYFSYDVKMKEKGDIPEGYSVSREKKERFSLILESASTNQTSMYLCASSLVTGEVGLTDTQYFGPGTRLTVL.

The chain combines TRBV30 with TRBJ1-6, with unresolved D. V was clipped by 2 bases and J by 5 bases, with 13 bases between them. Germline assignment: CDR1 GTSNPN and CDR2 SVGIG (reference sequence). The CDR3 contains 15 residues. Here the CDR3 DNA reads TGTGCCTGGAGTTCCCCGGGCTGGGATAATTCACCCCTCCACTTT. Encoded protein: CAWSSPGWDNSPLHF.

This chain's CDR3 is CASSLLGGVAGGPPNEQFF. CDR3 in DNA: TGCGCCAGCAGCTTGCTAGGTGGGGTAGCGGGAGGACCTCCCAATGAGCAGTTCTTC. The gene calls are TRBV5-1 and TRBJ2-1, with 10 positions matching TRBD2. Germline V gene data show CDR1 as SGHRS and CDR2 as YFSETQ. V was clipped by 1 base and J by 6 bases; unmatched bases: 16. The CDR3 is 19 residues long.

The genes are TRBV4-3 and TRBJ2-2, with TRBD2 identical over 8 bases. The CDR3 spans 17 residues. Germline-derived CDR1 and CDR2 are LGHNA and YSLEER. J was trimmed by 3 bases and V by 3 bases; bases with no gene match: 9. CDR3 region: CASSQGLAGLYTGELFF. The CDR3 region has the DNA TGCGCCAGCAGCCAGGGGCTAGCGGGCTTGTACACCGGGGAGCTGTTTTTT.

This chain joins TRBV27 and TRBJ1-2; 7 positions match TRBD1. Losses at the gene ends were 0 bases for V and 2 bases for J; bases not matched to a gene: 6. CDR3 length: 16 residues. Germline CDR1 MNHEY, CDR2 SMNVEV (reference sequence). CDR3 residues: CASSLSGEGGNYGYTF. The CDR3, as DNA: TGTGCCAGCAGTTTATCGGGGGAAGGGGGCAACTATGGCTACACCTTC.

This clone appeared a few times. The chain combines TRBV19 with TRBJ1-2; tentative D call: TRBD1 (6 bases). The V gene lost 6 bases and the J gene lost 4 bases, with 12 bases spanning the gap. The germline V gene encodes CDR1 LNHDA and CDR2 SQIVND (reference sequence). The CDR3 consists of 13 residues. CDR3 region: CASSATGSYGYTF. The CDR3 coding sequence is TGTGCCAGTAGCGCCACAGGGAGCTATGGCTACACCTTC.

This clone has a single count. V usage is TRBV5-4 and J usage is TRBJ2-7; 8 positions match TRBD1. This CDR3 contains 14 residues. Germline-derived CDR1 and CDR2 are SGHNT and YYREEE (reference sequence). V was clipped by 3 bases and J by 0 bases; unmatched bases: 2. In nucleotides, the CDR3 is TGTGCCAGCAGCTCGGGACAGGCCTCCTACGAGCAGTACTTC. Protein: CASSSGQASYEQYF.

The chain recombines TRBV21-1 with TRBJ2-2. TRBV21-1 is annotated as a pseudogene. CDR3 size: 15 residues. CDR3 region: CAISAGRMNTGELFF. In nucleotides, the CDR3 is TGTGCCATTTCGGCCGGCAGAATGAACACCGGGGAGCTGTTTTTT.

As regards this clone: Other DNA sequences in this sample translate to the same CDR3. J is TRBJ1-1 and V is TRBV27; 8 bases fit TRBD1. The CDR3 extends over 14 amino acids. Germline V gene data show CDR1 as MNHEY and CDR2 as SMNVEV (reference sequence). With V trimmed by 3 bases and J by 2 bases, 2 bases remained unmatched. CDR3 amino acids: CASSFGQGNTEAFF. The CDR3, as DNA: TGTGCCAGCAGTTTCGGACAGGGAAACACTGAAGCTTTCTTT.

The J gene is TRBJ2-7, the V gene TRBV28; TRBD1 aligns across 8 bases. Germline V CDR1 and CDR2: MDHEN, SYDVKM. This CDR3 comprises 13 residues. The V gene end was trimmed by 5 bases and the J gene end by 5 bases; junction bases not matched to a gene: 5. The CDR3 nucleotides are TGTGCCAGCAGTCTAAGACAGGGGAACGAGCAGTACTTC. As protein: CASSLRQGNEQYF.

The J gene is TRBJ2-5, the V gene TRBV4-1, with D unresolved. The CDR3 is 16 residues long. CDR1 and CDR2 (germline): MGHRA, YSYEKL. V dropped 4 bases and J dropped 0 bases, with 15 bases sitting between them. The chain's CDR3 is CASSPQFPGHQETQYF. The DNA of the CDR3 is TGCGCCAGCAGCCCACAGTTTCCTGGGCACCAAGAGACCCAGTACTTC.

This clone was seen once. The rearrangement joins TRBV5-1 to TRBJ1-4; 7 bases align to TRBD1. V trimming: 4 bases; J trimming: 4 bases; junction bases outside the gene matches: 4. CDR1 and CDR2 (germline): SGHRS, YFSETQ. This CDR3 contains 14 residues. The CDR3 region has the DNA TGCGCCAGCAGCACGGACAGGAATAATGAAAAACTGTTTTTT. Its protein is CASSTDRNNEKLFF. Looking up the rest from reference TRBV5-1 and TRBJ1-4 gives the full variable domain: KAGVTQTPRYLIKTRGQQVTLSCSPISGHRSVSWYQQTPGQGLQFLFEYFSETQRNKGNFPGRFSGRQFSNSRSEMNVSTLELGDSALYLCASSTDRNNEKLFFGSGTQLSVL.

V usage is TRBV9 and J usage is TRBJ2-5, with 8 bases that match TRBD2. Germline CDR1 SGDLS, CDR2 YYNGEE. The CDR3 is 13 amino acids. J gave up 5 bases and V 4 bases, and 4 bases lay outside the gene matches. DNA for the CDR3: TGTGCCAGCAGCACCGGGAGGGGGGAGACCCAGTACTTC. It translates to CASSTGRGETQYF.

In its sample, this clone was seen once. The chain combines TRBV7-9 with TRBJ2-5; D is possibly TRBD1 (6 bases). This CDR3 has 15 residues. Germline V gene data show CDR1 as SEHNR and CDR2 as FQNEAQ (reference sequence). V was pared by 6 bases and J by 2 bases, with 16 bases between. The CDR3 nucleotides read TGTGCCAGCAGACCGGGACAATTGAAACAAGAGACCCAGTACTTC. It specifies CASRPGQLKQETQYF.

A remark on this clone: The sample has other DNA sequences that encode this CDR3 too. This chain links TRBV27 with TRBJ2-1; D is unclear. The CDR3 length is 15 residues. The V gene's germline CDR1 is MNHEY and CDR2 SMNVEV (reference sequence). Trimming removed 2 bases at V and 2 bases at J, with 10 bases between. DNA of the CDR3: TGTGCCAGCAGTTTAGGGCAGGTAACCTACAATGAGCAGTTCTTC. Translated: CASSLGQVTYNEQFF.

The CDR3 spells CASSTTGNEQYF. The DNA of the CDR3 is TGTGCCAGCTCAACTACAGGGAACGAGCAGTACTTC. This rearrangement joins TRBV18 to TRBJ2-7, with D tentatively TRBD1 (6 bases). Germline CDR1 reads KGHSH; CDR2 reads LQKENI. The V and J ends lost 5 bases and 5 bases respectively, with 10 bases between them. The CDR3 loop spans 12 amino acids.

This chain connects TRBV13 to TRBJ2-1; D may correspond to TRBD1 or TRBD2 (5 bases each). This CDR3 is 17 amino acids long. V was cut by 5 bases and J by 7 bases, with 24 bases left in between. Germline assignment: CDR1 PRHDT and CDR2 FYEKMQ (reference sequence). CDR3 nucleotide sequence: TGTGCCAGCAGCCCCCTTGTCTTGGGGACCAGTCCTAATGAGCAGTTCTTC. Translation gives CASSPLVLGTSPNEQFF.

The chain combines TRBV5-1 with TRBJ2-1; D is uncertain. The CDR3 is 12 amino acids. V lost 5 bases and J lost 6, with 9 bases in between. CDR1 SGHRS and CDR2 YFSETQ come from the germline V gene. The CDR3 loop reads CASRVLGNEQFF. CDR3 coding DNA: TGCGCCAGCAGGGTCCTCGGCAATGAGCAGTTCTTC.

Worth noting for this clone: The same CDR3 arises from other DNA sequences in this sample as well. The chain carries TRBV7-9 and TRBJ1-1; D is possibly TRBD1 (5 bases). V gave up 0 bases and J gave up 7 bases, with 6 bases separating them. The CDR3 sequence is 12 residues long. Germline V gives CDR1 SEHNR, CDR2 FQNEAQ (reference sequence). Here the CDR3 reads CASSLARDEAFF. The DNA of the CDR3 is TGTGCCAGCAGCTTAGCCAGGGATGAAGCTTTCTTT.

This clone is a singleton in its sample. CDR3 nucleotide sequence: TGTGCCAGCAGTTTATCGATCCGGGGCAGTGAGCAGTTCTTC. This sequence encodes CASSLSIRGSEQFF. The V call is TRBV27, the J call TRBJ2-1; the D gene could be TRBD1 or TRBD2 (5 bases each). The CDR3 length is 14 residues. Trimming pared 0 bases from V and 9 bases from J, leaving 12 bases between. Germline CDR1 is MNHEY and CDR2 is SMNVEV (reference sequence).

This CDR3 is CATSIEGERGEPQHF. DNA for the CDR3: TGTGCCACCAGCATTGAGGGGGAGAGGGGCGAGCCCCAGCATTTT. The chain joins TRBV15 to TRBJ1-5, with a weak D call TRBD1 (6 bases). Trimming stripped 4 bases from V and 8 bases from J, with 18 bases between. The CDR3 sequence is 15 residues long. The germline gives CDR1 LNHNV, CDR2 YYDKDF (reference sequence). The variable domain in full, with the rest retrieved from reference TRBV15 and TRBJ1-5, is DAMVIQNPRYQVTQFGKPVTLSCSQTLNHNVMYWYQQKSSQAPKLLFHYYDKDFNNEADTPDNFQSRRPNTSFCFLDIRSPGLGDTAMYLCATSIEGERGEPQHFGDGTRLSIL.

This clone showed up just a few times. CDR3 DNA sequence: TGTGCCAGCAGCTTACAGGGGGTAAATGAAGCTTTCTTT. It is translated as CASSLQGVNEAFF. This chain connects TRBV7-9 to TRBJ1-1, with 7 positions matching TRBD1. CDR3 length equals 13 residues. Germline loops: CDR1 SEHNR, CDR2 FQNEAQ (reference sequence). With 2 bases clipped from V and 7 bases from J, the junction kept 4 bases outside the gene matches.

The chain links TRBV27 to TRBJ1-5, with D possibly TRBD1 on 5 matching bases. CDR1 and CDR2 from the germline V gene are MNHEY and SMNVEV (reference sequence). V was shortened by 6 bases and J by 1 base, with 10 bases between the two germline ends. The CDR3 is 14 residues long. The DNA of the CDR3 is TGTGCCAGCAGATTCGGGGGGAGCAATCAGCCCCAGCATTTT. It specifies CASRFGGSNQPQHF.

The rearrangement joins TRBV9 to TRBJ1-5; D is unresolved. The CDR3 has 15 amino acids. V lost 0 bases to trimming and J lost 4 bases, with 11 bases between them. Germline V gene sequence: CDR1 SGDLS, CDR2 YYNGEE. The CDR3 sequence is CASSVDGNPNQPQHF. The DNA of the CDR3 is TGTGCCAGCAGCGTAGATGGGAACCCTAATCAGCCCCAGCATTTT.

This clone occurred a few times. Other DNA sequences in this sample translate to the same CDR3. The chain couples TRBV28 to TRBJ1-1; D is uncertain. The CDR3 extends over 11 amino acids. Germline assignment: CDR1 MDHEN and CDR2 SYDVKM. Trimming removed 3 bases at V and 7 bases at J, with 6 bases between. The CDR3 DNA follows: TGTGCCAGCAGTTTCGTCGGTGAAGCTTTCTTT. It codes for CASSFVGEAFF.

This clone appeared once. The CDR3 DNA reads TGTGCCAGCAGCTTAGACGAGGACTCCTACGAGCAGTACTTC. Protein: CASSLDEDSYEQYF. The chain links TRBV11-2 to TRBJ2-7; D is undetermined. Looked up from germline, CDR1 is SGHAT and CDR2 is FQNNGV. Between the trimmed V and J ends, which lost 0 bases and 0 bases, there was a span of 6 bases. This CDR3 spans 14 amino acids.